The 30 T cell receptor beta chains below were found in one sample sequenced in a study of T-cell reconstitution after alpha-beta-depleted transplantation in children. Unique molecular identifiers featured in how the TCRbeta library was prepared. TCRdb reprocessed the PCR reads via MiXCR and lists one record per CDR3 protein. The sample holds hundreds of thousands of distinct CDR3 sequences, around 13% seen once. The sample here was PBMCs, mostly from graft donor cells, taken 360 days after TCRalphabeta/CD19-depleted stem cell transplant. The receptors were gathered from a male patient between 10 and 17 years old who had a stem cell transplant for acute myeloid leukemia, so the T cells may come from the graft donor.

This clonotype came up a few times. This sequence joins TRBV20-1 and TRBJ2-1; D is undetermined. This CDR3 has 10 residues. The ends were cut back, 5 bases at V and 6 bases at J, with 5 bases in the middle. In germline, CDR1 is DFQATT, CDR2 SNEGSKA (reference sequence). DNA for the CDR3: TGCAGTGCTGCGACCAATGAGCAGTTCTTC. This gives the protein CSAATNEQFF.

The rearrangement links TRBV7-2 to TRBJ2-3; D possibly corresponds to TRBD2 (5 bases). Trimming removed 4 bases at V and 4 bases at J, with 12 bases between. CDR1 is SGHTA and CDR2 is FQGNSA in the germline V gene. CDR3 size: 14 residues. The CDR3 DNA reads TGTGCCAGCAGCTCCGACTACCGGGCAGATACGCAGTATTTT. Protein sequence: CASSSDYRADTQYF.

The chain is built from TRBV18 and TRBJ2-2; D is unresolved. This CDR3 is built from 13 residues. Trimming pared 2 bases from V and 6 bases from J, leaving 7 bases between. Germline values: CDR1 KGHSH, CDR2 LQKENI. The CDR3 nucleotides read TGTGCCAGCTCACCAAGTTCCCCCGGGGAGCTGTTTTTT. Translation gives CASSPSSPGELFF. Full variable domain (missing parts from reference TRBV18 and TRBJ2-2): NAGVMQNPRHLVRRRGQEARLRCSPMKGHSHVYWYRQLPEEGLKFMVYLQKENIIDESGMPKERFSAEFPKEGPSILRIQQVVRGDSAAYFCASSPSSPGELFFGEGSRLTVL.

This clonotype has just a few counts. The DNA for the CDR3 is TGCAGTGCTCAACCCGGGACTAGCGGGATTGGGCAGTACTTC. Translating it yields CSAQPGTSGIGQYF. V is TRBV20-1 and J is TRBJ2-7; 13 bases align to TRBD2. CDR1 DFQATT and CDR2 SNEGSKA come from the germline V gene (reference sequence). This CDR3 contains 14 residues. Trimming took 5 bases from V and 9 from J; bases not matched to a gene: 10.

Ten or more counts support this clonotype. The chain couples TRBV4-2 to TRBJ2-3, with 8 bases lining up with TRBD2. With 2 bases clipped from V and 1 base from J, the junction kept 2 bases outside the gene matches. Germline CDR1 LGHNA, CDR2 YNFKEQ. This CDR3 has 15 amino acids. CDR3 bases: TGTGCCAGCAGCCAACTGCGGGAGGGCACAGATACGCAGTATTTT. As protein: CASSQLREGTDTQYF.

The chain recombines TRBV5-1 with TRBJ2-7; D not certain. The CDR3 extends over 13 amino acids. Looked up from germline, CDR1 is SGHRS and CDR2 is YFSETQ. Trimming cost V 0 bases and J 3 bases, with 7 bases left between them. CDR3 coding DNA: TGCGCCAGCAGCTTGGAGCAGGACTACGAGCAGTACTTC. Its translation is CASSLEQDYEQYF.

This clonotype was found many times. Germline is not matched at one junction end, which may reflect a read error. The J gene is TRBJ1-5, the V gene TRBV7-7; TRBD1 agrees at 12 bases. This CDR3 region has 15 residues. The germline gives CDR1 SSHAT, CDR2 FNYEAQ (reference sequence). The CDR3 DNA follows: TGTGCTAGCAGCTTAGCCGGGACAGGGGGCGAGCCCCAGCATTTT. Its translation: CASSLAGTGGEPQHF.

The gene calls are TRBV20-1 and TRBJ2-1; 13 bases line up with TRBD2. Germline CDR1 and CDR2: DFQATT and SNEGSKA (reference sequence). V shed 5 bases and J 8 bases; nucleotides not matched to a gene: 12. The CDR3 runs 16 residues. DNA of the CDR3: TGCAGTGCTCCCGGACTAGCGGGAGTATGGCGGTATGAGCAGTTCTTC. The encoded protein is CSAPGLAGVWRYEQFF.

A remark on this clonotype: Relative to the germline gene, one junction end is altered; a read error may explain this. The chain uses TRBV20-1 and TRBJ2-3; 16 nucleotides align to TRBD2. The CDR3 is 18 amino acids. Per the germline V gene, CDR1 is DFQATT and CDR2 is SNEGSKA (reference sequence). Here the CDR3 reads CSARDSGTSGRVTDTRYF. As DNA, the CDR3 is TGCAGTGCTAGAGATTCTGGGACTAGCGGGAGGGTGACAGATACGCGGTATTTT.

This chain uses TRBV29-1 with TRBJ2-4; 11 nucleotides align to TRBD2. This CDR3 spans 16 amino acids. CDR1 is SQVTM, CDR2 ANQGSEA, per germline. J gave up 7 bases and V 4 bases, and 12 bases lay outside the gene matches. CDR3 protein: CSVVRRASSGGNIQYF. The CDR3 region has the DNA TGCAGCGTTGTTCGGAGAGCTTCTAGCGGGGGGAACATTCAGTACTTC.

This clonotype was counted many times. This chain uses TRBV9 with TRBJ1-4; weak D call: TRBD1 (6 bases). Germline V lookup: CDR1 SGDLS, CDR2 YYNGEE. The CDR3 is 14 amino acids. Deletions cut 2 bases from V and 3 bases from J, with 8 bases between. Here the CDR3 reads CASSVRGPNEKLFF. The CDR3 DNA is TGTGCCAGCAGCGTCAGGGGTCCTAATGAAAAACTGTTTTTT. Full variable domain (outside the CDR3, taken from reference TRBV9 and TRBJ1-4): DSGVTQTPKHLITATGQRVTLRCSPRSGDLSVYWYQQSLDQGLQFLIQYYNGEERAKGNILERFSAQQFPDLHSELNLSSLELGDSALYFCASSVRGPNEKLFFGSGTQLSVL.

The chain carries TRBV24-1 and TRBJ2-7, with TRBD1 matching over 8 bases. J gave up 3 bases and V 9 bases, and 6 bases lay outside the gene matches. The CDR3 consists of 13 residues. The germline CDR1 and CDR2 sequences are KGHDR and SFDVKD. The CDR3 loop is CATPGTGLYEQYV. The CDR3 DNA reads TGTGCCACCCCCGGGACAGGACTCTACGAGCAGTACGTC.

This clonotype was counted many times. CDR3 in DNA: TGCAGCGTGGAGTCCCCGGGGACACTCACCCTAGGTGTCACCGGGGAGCTGTTTTTT. Translating it yields CSVESPGTLTLGVTGELFF. This rearrangement joins TRBV29-1 to TRBJ2-2, with D perhaps matching TRBD1 (6 bases). V was clipped by 6 bases and J by 4 bases, with 30 bases between them. Germline CDR1 reads SQVTM; CDR2 reads ANQGSEA. CDR3 size: 19 residues.

Many counts were recorded for this clonotype. The chain couples TRBV24-1 to TRBJ2-2; TRBD2 matches 7 bases. V lost 5 bases to trimming and J lost 1 base; unmatched junction nucleotides: 6. From germline, CDR1 is KGHDR and CDR2 SFDVKD. The CDR3 contains 16 residues. CDR3 residues: CATSVVGGLNTGELFF. The CDR3 region has the DNA TGTGCCACCAGTGTCGTGGGAGGGCTGAACACCGGGGAGCTGTTTTTT.

The chain employs TRBV11-2 and TRBJ2-1, with D perhaps TRBD1 or TRBD2 (7 bases each). Germline CDR1 SGHAT, CDR2 FQNNGV. This CDR3 is 14 amino acids long. Trimming removed 1 base from V and 7 bases from J, with 11 bases in between. The CDR3: CASSLGQGGNEQFF. The CDR3 nucleotides are TGTGCCAGCAGCTTAGGGCAGGGGGGGAATGAGCAGTTCTTC.

DNA of the CDR3: TGTGCCAGCAAAAGAGGGTCTCTAGCGGCCGACACAGATACGCAGTATTTT. It specifies CASKRGSLAADTDTQYF. The chain recombines TRBV6-1 with TRBJ2-3; 7 bases agree with TRBD2. With 7 bases clipped from V and 2 bases from J, the junction kept 15 bases outside the gene matches. Germline V gene lookup returns CDR1 MNHNS and CDR2 SASEGT. The CDR3 is made up of 17 amino acids.

This chain uses TRBV27 with TRBJ2-7; D is undetermined. Trimming removed 4 bases from V and 6 bases from J, with 7 bases in between. This CDR3 has 11 residues. CDR1 MNHEY and CDR2 SMNVEV come from the germline V gene (reference sequence). CDR3: CASSSLTEQYF. The CDR3 DNA sequence: TGTGCCAGCAGTTCCTTGACCGAGCAGTACTTC.

In this sample, this clonotype turned up many times. The CDR3 spells CASSLDRFADTQYF. CDR3 DNA sequence: TGTGCCAGCAGCTTGGACAGGTTTGCAGATACGCAGTATTTT. This chain connects TRBV5-4 to TRBJ2-3, with D possibly matching TRBD1 (5 bases). Germline V gene sequence: CDR1 SGHNT, CDR2 YYREEE (reference sequence). Trimming left V 0 bases short and J 4 bases short, with 9 bases between. The CDR3 is 14 amino acids.

This clonotype was observed a few times. This chain uses TRBV30 with TRBJ1-5, with 12 bases lining up with TRBD1. The junction had 7 bases not matched to a gene; V was cut back by 0 bases and J by 7 bases. The CDR3 sequence is 16 residues long. Germline assignment: CDR1 GTSNPN and CDR2 SVGIG (reference sequence). This CDR3 is CAWSVHLGQGAQPQHF. The DNA for the CDR3 is TGTGCCTGGAGTGTACATCTGGGACAGGGGGCGCAGCCCCAGCATTTT.

This clonotype appeared many times. The chain employs TRBV20-1 and TRBJ2-1, with 12 bases aligning to TRBD2. Germline V CDR1 and CDR2: DFQATT, SNEGSKA (reference sequence). The J segment lost 8 bases and the V segment lost 0 bases, leaving 5 bases of the junction unmatched. The CDR3 loop spans 15 amino acids. CDR3 coding DNA: TGCAGTGCTAGAGATGCGACTAGCGGGAGATATGAGCAGTTCTTC. It translates to CSARDATSGRYEQFF.

The rearrangement uses TRBV4-2 and TRBJ2-5, with D perhaps given as TRBD1 or TRBD2 (5 bases each). V was pared by 1 base and J by 1 base, with 10 bases between. Germline loops: CDR1 LGHNA, CDR2 YNFKEQ. This CDR3 region has 15 residues. The CDR3 nucleotides read TGTGCCAGCAGCCAAGGCAGGGAGATCCAAGAGACCCAGTACTTC. Amino acid sequence: CASSQGREIQETQYF.

This clonotype was found a few times. A read error may produce the germline difference seen at one junction end. The chain employs TRBV7-7 and TRBJ2-1; 10 nucleotides match TRBD2. CDR1 is SSHAT, CDR2 FNYEAQ, per germline (reference sequence). The CDR3 is made up of 15 amino acids. For the CDR3, the DNA is TGTGCTAGCAGCTTTTCACTAGCGGGAAGGGGTGAGCAGTTCTTC. Residues: CASSFSLAGRGEQFF.

This clonotype was detected a few times. The chain links TRBV19 to TRBJ2-2; 7 bases match TRBD1. Germline V lookup: CDR1 LNHDA, CDR2 SQIVND (reference sequence). V dropped 6 bases and J dropped 1; count of bases not matched to a gene: 2. This CDR3 is 14 amino acids long. DNA for the CDR3: TGTGCCAGTAGCGCAGGGGGGAACACCGGGGAGCTGTTTTTT. This sequence encodes CASSAGGNTGELFF.

This clonotype was recorded many times. The genes are TRBV3-1 and TRBJ2-5; D unclear. Trimming left V 6 bases short and J 5 bases short, with 10 bases between. The CDR3 has 12 amino acids. In germline, CDR1 is LGHDT, CDR2 YNNKEL (reference sequence). The CDR3, as DNA: TGTGCCAGCAGTCATATCCCTGAGACCCAGTACTTC. It translates to CASSHIPETQYF.

There are a few counts of this clonotype. The chain has TRBV11-2 and TRBJ2-5, with TRBD2 matching 12 bases. Trimming cost V 1 base and J 5 bases; bases outside gene matches: 14. The CDR3 length is 19 residues. Germline CDR1 and CDR2: SGHAT and FQNNGV. The CDR3 DNA is TGTGCCAGCAGCTTAGGGTCAGGGCTAGCGGGAGGGCCTGGGGAGACCCAGTACTTC. Translating it yields CASSLGSGLAGGPGETQYF.

This clonotype was recorded many times. The chain couples TRBV10-3 to TRBJ2-2; the match to TRBD1 covers 7 bases. J gave up 4 bases and V 2 bases, and 4 bases lay outside the gene matches. The V gene's germline CDR1 is ENHRY and CDR2 SYGVKD. This CDR3 region has 15 residues. The CDR3 loop is CAISEGDRVTGELFF. CDR3 nucleotide sequence: TGTGCCATCAGTGAGGGCGACAGGGTCACCGGGGAGCTGTTTTTT.

This chain joins TRBV11-1 and TRBJ2-7, with a tentative D call TRBD1 (6 bases). Germline CDR1 reads SGHAT; CDR2 reads FQDESV (reference sequence). The germline V and J ends were trimmed by 0 bases and 1 base, with 10 bases remaining between them. The CDR3 length is 15 residues. The CDR3 region is CASSLARTVSYEQYF. CDR3 bases: TGTGCCAGCAGCTTAGCAAGGACAGTGTCCTACGAGCAGTACTTC.

In this sample, this clonotype turned up a few times. The rearrangement uses TRBV5-1 and TRBJ2-1, with D perhaps assigned TRBD1 or TRBD2 (5 bases each). CDR1 is SGHRS and CDR2 is YFSETQ in the germline V gene. The V end lost 0 bases, the J end lost 10 bases, and 17 bases lay between the germline ends. The CDR3 runs to 15 residues. The CDR3 protein is CASSLAPGSPGEQFF. The CDR3 coding sequence is TGCGCCAGCAGCTTGGCGCCAGGGAGCCCGGGGGAGCAGTTCTTC. The complete variable domain, with remaining parts taken from reference TRBV5-1 and TRBJ2-1, reads KAGVTQTPRYLIKTRGQQVTLSCSPISGHRSVSWYQQTPGQGLQFLFEYFSETQRNKGNFPGRFSGRQFSNSRSEMNVSTLELGDSALYLCASSLAPGSPGEQFFGPGTRLTVL.

The genes are TRBV12-3 or TRBV12-4 and TRBJ2-3; TRBD2 matches 7 bases. The J segment lost 3 bases and the V segment lost 6 bases, leaving 6 bases of the junction unmatched. The length of the CDR3 is 14 residues. CDR3 in amino acids: CASRAREKTDTQYF. The CDR3 bases are TGTGCCAGCAGGGCGCGGGAGAAAACAGATACGCAGTATTTT.

CDR3: CASSQDSLAGGNEQFF. The CDR3 nucleotides are TGTGCCAGCAGCCAAGATTCCCTAGCGGGAGGAAATGAGCAGTTCTTC. The chain joins TRBV3-1 to TRBJ2-1; 11 bases map to TRBD2. CDR3 length: 16 amino acids. The V gene's germline CDR1 is LGHDT and CDR2 YNNKEL (reference sequence). The junction had 5 bases not matched to a gene; V was cut back by 0 bases and J by 7 bases.